This paragraph reports one T cell receptor (beta chain). This entry belongs to a study of blood T cell repertoires in COVID-19. Study as a whole: PBMCs, B-cell-depleted T cells, or T cells were the source of the cDNA or gDNA that made up the material.

As handled by the study authors: Counts of nucleated cells, estimated from reference gene primer amplification, were obtained. Method: immunoSEQ multiplex PCR; TCRdb's copy keeps in-frame clones and lacks some. The V and J calls and clone size come from that table; D and trimming were worked out from the DNA. The repertoire includes 250,000 or so clones, 88% of them detected once, and 2.5% to 3.5% sits in the top ten. The CDR3 totals 13 residues. The V gene's germline CDR1 is MDHEN and CDR2 SYDVKM. V was trimmed by 7 bases and J by 3 bases, leaving 10 bases between them. Cohort assignment relied on participant-reported clinical history. Participants in the exposed group had met a COVID-19 case in the 2 weeks before joining the study.

The sample was PBMCs or T cells enriched from blood (not recorded which). The genes are TRBV28 and TRBJ1-5, with no clear D. This clonotype was obtained from a woman in her forties who had been exposed to COVID-19. The CDR3 nucleotides read TGTGCCAGCAACATGCAGGACAATCAGCCCCAGCATTTT. Its translation is CASNMQDNQPQHF.